This TCR beta chain was obtained from a study of T cells in Graves' hyperthyroidism and ophthalmopathy (dated by TCRdb to about 2019). In the study overall: Peripheral blood samples were taken at the time of initial diagnosis, prior to any treatment. TCR V-J signatures able to tell the groups apart were searched for in a discovery cohort of 95 or so patients, of whom around 43 had Graves' ophthalmopathy and roughly 57 had stable Graves' hyperthyroidism. Whether ophthalmopathy could be predicted prospectively was tested in an independent validation cohort made up of roughly 20 hyperthyroidism patients plus 17 patients who later progressed to ophthalmopathy. The 75 to 100 discovery patients were randomly divided into training and test sets at a 7:3 ratio. In addition, the study compared T-cell repertoires in thyroid tissue and in blood from roughly six Graves' hyperthyroidism patients. After sampling, hyperthyroidism patients received methimazole starting at 30 mg daily, and ophthalmopathy patients received high-dose intravenous methylprednisolone. TCR Vbeta CDR3 sequencing of approximately 140 peripheral blood samples (approximately 44 ophthalmopathy, about 80 hyperthyroidism and roughly 17 progressor patients) is reported in the paper.

Ophthalmopathy patients had moderately to severely active disease, with a Clinical Activity Score of 3 or more, a NOSPECS grade of 4 or more, and a disease duration of less than 3 months. Exclusion was applied to patients with uncontrolled infections, other autoimmune diseases, pregnancy or lactation. Clinical symptoms, serum thyroxine and TRAb, thyroid ultrasound, and orbital computed tomography formed the basis for the diagnoses. Ficoll-Paque density gradient centrifugation was used to isolate PBMCs from 8.5 to 10 ml of fresh peripheral blood. Trizol reagent was used to extract total RNA, and RNA quality was then checked on an Agilent 2100 Bioanalyzer. The TCR beta CDR3 regions were amplified from the RNA transcripts. A first-round RT-PCR of the TCR CDR3 used the HTBI primer set with the Qiagen OneStep RT-PCR kit. The libraries were constructed in a second round of multiplex PCR and then size-selected and purified. The libraries were sequenced on an Illumina HiSeq2000 using paired-end 100 bp reads. The source study handled its data this way. Raw data were processed with SOAPnuke, discarding reads with adapters, uncalled bases, mean Phred below 15, or no exact constant-primer or identifier match. COPE v1.2.5 was used to merge high-quality paired reads, and clonotypes were defined as unique nucleotide sequences. MiTCR v1.1 was used to align clonotypes to the IMGT TRBV, TRBD and TRBJ reference segments. The analysis was restricted to V-J combinations with a frequency above 0.0001, which together covered 99% to 99.2% of the repertoires. The TCS score was defined as the ratio of F50 (clonal expansion) to E x V (chaos), calculated using BLOSUM62-based TCRdist between CDR3 peptides within each V-J. Welch's t-statistics and random forest reduced roughly 540 V-J features to roughly 13, which were used in a naive Bayes classifier (R e1071). The Morisita-Horn index was used to measure how similar the thyroid and blood repertoires were. The public reads were reanalyzed by TCRdb: fastp trimming at Q25, MiXCR alignment, in-frame beta chains only. Rows are combined by CDR3 protein, so each entry shows the most common genes and DNA. The V and J calls shown here were made by TCRdb, not taken from the authors' results. The table for this sample lists approximately 600,000 distinct CDR3 sequences; 14% to 15% of them were counted only once. Over 3.5% of the sample comes from the top ten.

About this clonotype itself: Its antigen remains undetermined. One base away there is no much larger clone; base qualities are not given.

General findings and caveats noted by the study authors: No statistical method was used to fix the sample size in advance, and group allocation was not hidden from the investigators. In validation, progression to ophthalmopathy was predicted by the model with 70.59% sensitivity and roughly 76% specificity, a median of about 6 months before onset. A 13 V-J signature model separated ophthalmopathy from stable hyperthyroidism, with approximately 87% sensitivity and approximately 81% specificity in cross-validation and 80%/75% in testing. Most expanded thyroid clonotypes (frequency above 0.001) were also found in blood, which suggests that blood repertoires may mirror thyroid immune responses.

The germline V gene supplies CDR1 MDHEN and CDR2 SYDVKM. The cysteine opens and the phenylalanine closes a CDR3 of 16 amino acids. The DNA shown is the 48-base CDR3, in frame from base 1. V is pared back by 5 bases and J by 3 bases, with 20 bases lying between the germline termini. The receptor was derived from a woman between 40 and 55 years old with Graves' ophthalmopathy. The sample consisted of blood. The rearrangement joined TRBV28 to TRBJ2-7; TRBD2 is perhaps the D gene, given 6 matching bases. The CDR3 region: CASSPPGSGRYYEQYF. At the DNA level, the sequence is TGTGCCAGCAGTCCCCCCGGGAGCGGTAGATACTACGAGCAGTACTTC.